Sequencing of this T cell receptor beta chain was carried out in a study of naive and memory T cell subsets. The SP2 primer and nested alpha and beta constant region primers amplified ligated cDNA in four rounds. Alpha and beta constant region primers primed reverse transcription for blood and skin samples. TCRdb reanalysed the 5' RACE reads using MiXCR and keeps one entry per CDR3 protein. The data contain tens of thousands of distinct CDR3 sequences, over 7% of them singletons. There are 12 residues in the CDR3. The V gene's germline CDR1 is SQVTM and CDR2 ANQGSEA. Trimming cost V 6 bases and J 4 bases, with 12 bases left between them. The library had UMIs added by 3' ligation of an oligonucleotide to TCR cDNA. Whole-blood samples were under 3 ml of peripheral blood from healthy adult volunteers. There are many counts of this clonotype.

This sequence originates from a male donor in good health. V and J are TRBV29-1 and TRBJ1-2; D is ambiguous. The CDR3 sequence: CSVPTTSYGYTF. Here the CDR3 DNA reads TGCAGCGTCCCTACTACTTCCTATGGCTACACCTTC.